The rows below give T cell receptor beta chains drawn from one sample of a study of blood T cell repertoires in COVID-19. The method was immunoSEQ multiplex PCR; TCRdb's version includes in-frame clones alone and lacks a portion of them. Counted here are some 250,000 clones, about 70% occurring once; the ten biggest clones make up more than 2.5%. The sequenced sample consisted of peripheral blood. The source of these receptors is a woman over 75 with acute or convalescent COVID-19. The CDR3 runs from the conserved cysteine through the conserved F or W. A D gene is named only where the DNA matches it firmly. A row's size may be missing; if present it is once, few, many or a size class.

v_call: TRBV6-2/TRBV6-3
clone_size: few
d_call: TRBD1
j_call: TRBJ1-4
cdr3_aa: CASSSIRDRDEKLFF
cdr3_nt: TGTGCCAGCAGTTCAATCCGGGACAGGGATGAAAAACTGTTTTTT

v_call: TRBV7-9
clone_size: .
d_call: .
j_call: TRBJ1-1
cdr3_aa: CASSLAPPGTEAFF
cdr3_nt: TGTGCCAGCAGCTTAGCGCCGCCGGGGACTGAAGCTTTCTTT

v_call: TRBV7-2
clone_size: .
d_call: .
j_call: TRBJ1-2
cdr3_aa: CASSLEVTANYGYTF
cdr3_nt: TGTGCCAGCAGCTTAGAGGTGACAGCAAACTATGGCTACACCTTC

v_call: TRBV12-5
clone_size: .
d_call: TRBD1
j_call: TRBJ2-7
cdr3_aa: CASGLGTGYYEQYF
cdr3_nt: TGTGCTAGTGGTTTGGGGACAGGGTACTACGAGCAGTACTTC

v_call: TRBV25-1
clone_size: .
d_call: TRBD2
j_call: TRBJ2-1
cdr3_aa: CASTLAGDNEQFF
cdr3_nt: TGTGCCAGCACTCTAGCGGGGGACAATGAGCAGTTCTTC

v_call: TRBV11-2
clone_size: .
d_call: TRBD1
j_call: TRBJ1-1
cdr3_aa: CASSLVGTGWDTEAFF
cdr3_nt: TGTGCCAGCAGCTTAGTAGGGACAGGGTGGGACACTGAAGCTTTCTTT

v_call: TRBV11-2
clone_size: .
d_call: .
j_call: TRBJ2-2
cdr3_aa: CASIPNTANTGELFF
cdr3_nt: TGTGCCAGCATCCCAAACACCGCGAACACCGGGGAGCTGTTTTTT

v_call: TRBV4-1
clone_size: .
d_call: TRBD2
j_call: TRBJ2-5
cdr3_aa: CASSQEKLGLAGQETQYF
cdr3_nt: TGCGCCAGCAGCCAAGAGAAGCTGGGACTAGCGGGGCAAGAGACCCAGTACTTC

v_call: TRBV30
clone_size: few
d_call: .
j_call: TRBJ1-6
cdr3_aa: CAWTGTYNSPLHF
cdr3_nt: TGTGCCTGGACAGGCACCTATAATTCACCCCTCCACTTT

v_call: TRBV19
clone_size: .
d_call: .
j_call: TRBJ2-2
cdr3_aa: CASSSDGTYTGELFF
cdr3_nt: TGTGCCAGTAGTTCGGACGGGACTTACACCGGGGAGCTGTTTTTT

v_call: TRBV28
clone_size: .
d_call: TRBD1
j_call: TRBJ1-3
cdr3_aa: CASTLTAGGLGNTIYF
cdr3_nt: TGTGCCAGCACTCTTACGGCAGGGGGTCTGGGAAACACCATATATTTT

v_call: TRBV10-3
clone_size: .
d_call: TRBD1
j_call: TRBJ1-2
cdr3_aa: CAISESGQLNYGYTF
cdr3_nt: TGTGCCATCAGTGAGTCGGGACAGCTTAACTATGGCTACACCTTC

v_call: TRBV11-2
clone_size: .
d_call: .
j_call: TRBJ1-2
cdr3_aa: CASSPLRGAKGYGYTF
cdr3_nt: TGTGCCAGCAGCCCGCTCCGGGGGGCCAAAGGCTATGGCTACACCTTC

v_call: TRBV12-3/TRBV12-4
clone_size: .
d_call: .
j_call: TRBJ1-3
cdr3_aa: CASSSQGYTIYF
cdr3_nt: TGTGCCAGCAGTTCTCAGGGATACACCATATATTTT

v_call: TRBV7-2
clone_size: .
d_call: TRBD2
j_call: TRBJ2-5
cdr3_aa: CASSPSGGHGETQYF
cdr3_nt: TGTGCCAGCAGCCCAAGCGGGGGACATGGGGAGACCCAGTACTTC

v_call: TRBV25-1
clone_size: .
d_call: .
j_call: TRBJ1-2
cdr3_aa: CASSENNQRRGYTF
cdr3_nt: TGTGCCAGCAGTGAAAACAACCAGCGAAGGGGCTACACCTTC

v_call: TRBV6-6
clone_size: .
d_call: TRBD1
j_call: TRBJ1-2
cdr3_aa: CASSTTGGNYGYTF
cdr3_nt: TGTGCCAGCAGTACGACAGGGGGCAACTATGGCTACACCTTC

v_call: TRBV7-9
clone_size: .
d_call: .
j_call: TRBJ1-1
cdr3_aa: CASSLAGADTEAFF
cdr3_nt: TGTGCCAGCAGCTTGGCAGGGGCAGATACTGAAGCTTTCTTT

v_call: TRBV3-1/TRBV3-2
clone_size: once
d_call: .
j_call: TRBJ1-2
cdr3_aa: CASSQKTTVTVYGYTF
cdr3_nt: TGTGCCAGCAGCCAAAAGACAACCGTTACAGTCTATGGCTACACCTTC

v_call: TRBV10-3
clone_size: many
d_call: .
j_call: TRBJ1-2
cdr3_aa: CAISESRFRTGEDYGYTF
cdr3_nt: TGTGCCATCAGTGAGTCGAGGTTTAGGACGGGGGAGGACTATGGCTACACCTTC

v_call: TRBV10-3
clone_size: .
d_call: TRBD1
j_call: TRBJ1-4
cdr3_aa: CAISATGNYEKLFF
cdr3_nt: TGTGCCATCAGCGCGACAGGGAATTATGAAAAACTGTTTTTT

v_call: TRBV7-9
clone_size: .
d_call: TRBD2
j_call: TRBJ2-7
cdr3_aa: CASSPAELAVSYEQYF
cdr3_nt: TGTGCCAGCAGCCCGGCAGAACTAGCGGTTTCCTACGAGCAGTACTTC

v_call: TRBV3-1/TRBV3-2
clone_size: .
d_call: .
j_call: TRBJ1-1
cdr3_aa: CASSQGANTEAFF
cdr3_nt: TGTGCCAGCAGCCAAGGGGCAAACACTGAAGCTTTCTTT

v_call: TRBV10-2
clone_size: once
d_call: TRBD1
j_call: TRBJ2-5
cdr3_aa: CASSEDRGGTQYF
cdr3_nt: TGCGCCAGCAGTGAAGACAGGGGGGGGACCCAGTACTTC

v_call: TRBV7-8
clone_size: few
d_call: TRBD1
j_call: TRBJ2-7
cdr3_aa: CASSSIPRGRKQDF
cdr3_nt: TGTGCCAGCAGCTCCATCCCCAGGGGGCGGAAGCAGGACTTC

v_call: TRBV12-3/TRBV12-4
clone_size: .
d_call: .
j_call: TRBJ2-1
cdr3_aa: CASSSTGYNEQFF
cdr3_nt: TGTGCCAGCAGTTCGACAGGTTACAATGAGCAGTTCTTC

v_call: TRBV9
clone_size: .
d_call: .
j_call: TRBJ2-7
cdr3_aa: CASSVHAGRYEQYF
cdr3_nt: TGTGCCAGCAGCGTCCATGCGGGGAGATACGAGCAGTACTTC

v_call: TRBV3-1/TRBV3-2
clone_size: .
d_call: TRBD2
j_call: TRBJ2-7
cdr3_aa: CASSPQADGRAWWEQYF
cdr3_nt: TGTGCCAGCAGCCCCCAAGCGGACGGGAGGGCCTGGTGGGAGCAGTACTTC

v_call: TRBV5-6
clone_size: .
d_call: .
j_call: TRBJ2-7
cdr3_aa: CASSSPHREGHEQYF
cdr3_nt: TGTGCCAGCAGCTCCCCCCACAGGGAAGGACACGAGCAGTACTTC

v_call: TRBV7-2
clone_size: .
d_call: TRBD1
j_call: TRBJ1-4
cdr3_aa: CASSSQGAGEKLFF
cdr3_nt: TGTGCCAGCAGCTCGCAGGGGGCAGGTGAAAAACTGTTTTTT

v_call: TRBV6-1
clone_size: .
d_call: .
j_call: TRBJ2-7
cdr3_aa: CASSEVAAPEQYF
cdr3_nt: TGTGCCAGCAGTGAAGTTGCGGCCCCGGAGCAGTACTTC

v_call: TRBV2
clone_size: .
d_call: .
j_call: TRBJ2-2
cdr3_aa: CASFTGTDTGELFF
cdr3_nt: TGTGCCAGCTTTACAGGGACCGACACCGGGGAGCTGTTTTTT

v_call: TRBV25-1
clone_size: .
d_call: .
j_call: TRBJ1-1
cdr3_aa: CASSDLGPTAGAFF
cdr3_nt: TGTGCCAGCAGTGACCTCGGACCAACGGCGGGCGCTTTCTTT

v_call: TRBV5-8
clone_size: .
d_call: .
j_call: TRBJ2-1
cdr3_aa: CASSSERAGNEQFF
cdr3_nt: TGTGCCAGCAGCTCGGAAAGAGCGGGCAATGAGCAGTTCTTC

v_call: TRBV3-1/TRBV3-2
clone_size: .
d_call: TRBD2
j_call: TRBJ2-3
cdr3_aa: CASSLTSGGGGDTQYF
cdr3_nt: TGTGCCAGCAGCCTTACTAGCGGGGGGGGAGGAGATACGCAGTATTTT

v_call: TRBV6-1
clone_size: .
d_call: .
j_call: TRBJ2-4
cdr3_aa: CASSEAGGQNIQYF
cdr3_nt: TGTGCCAGCAGTGAAGCGGGCGGGCAAAACATTCAGTACTTC

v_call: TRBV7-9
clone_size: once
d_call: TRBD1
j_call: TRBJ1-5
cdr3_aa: CASSWTGDPNQPQHF
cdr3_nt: TGTGCCAGCAGCTGGACAGGGGACCCCAATCAGCCCCAGCATTTT

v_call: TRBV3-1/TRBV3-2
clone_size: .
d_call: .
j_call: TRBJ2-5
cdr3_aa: CASSQEGPQETQYF
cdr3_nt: TGTGCCAGCAGCCAAGAGGGGCCCCAAGAGACCCAGTACTTC

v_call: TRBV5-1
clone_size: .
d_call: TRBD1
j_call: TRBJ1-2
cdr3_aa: CASSLGDRDGETF
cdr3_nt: TGCGCCAGCAGCTTGGGGGACAGAGACGGGGAAACCTTC

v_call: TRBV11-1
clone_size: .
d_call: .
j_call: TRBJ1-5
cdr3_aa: CASSSRRAHQPQHF
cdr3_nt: TGTGCCAGCAGCTCTAGGAGGGCACATCAGCCCCAGCATTTT

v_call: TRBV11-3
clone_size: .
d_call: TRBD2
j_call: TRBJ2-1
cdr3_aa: CASSLTRLAGDEQFF
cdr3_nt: TGTGCCAGCAGCTTAACGAGGCTAGCGGGGGATGAGCAGTTCTTC

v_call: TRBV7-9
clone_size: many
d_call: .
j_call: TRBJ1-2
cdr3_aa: CASGRGEAYGYTF
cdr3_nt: TGTGCCAGCGGGAGGGGGGAGGCCTATGGCTACACCTTC

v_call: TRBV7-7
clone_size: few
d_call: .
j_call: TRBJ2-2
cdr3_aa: CASSARDTGELFF
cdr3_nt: TGTGCCAGCAGCGCCAGGGACACCGGGGAGCTGTTTTTT

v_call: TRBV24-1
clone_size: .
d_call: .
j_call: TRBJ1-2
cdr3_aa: CATKGGVRYGYTF
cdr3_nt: TGTGCCACCAAGGGCGGGGTGCGCTATGGCTACACCTTC

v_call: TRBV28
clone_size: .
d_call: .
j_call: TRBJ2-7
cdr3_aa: CASSSDMVYEQYF
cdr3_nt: TGTGCCAGCAGCTCGGACATGGTCTACGAGCAGTACTTC

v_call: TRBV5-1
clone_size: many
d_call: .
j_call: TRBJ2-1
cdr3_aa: CASSPGGLAEYNEQFF
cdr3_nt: TGCGCCAGCAGCCCAGGGGGGCTAGCAGAGTACAATGAGCAGTTCTTC

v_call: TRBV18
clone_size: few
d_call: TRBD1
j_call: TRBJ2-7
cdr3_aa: CASSPGTDAGEQYF
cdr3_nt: TGTGCCAGCTCACCAGGGACAGATGCAGGGGAGCAGTACTTC

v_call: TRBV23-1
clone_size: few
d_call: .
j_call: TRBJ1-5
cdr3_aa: CASSQYRGYSNQPQHF
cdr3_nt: TGCGCCAGCAGTCAATATAGGGGGTATAGCAATCAGCCCCAGCATTTT

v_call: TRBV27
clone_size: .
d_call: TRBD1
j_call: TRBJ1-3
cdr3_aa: CASSSRQGTSSGNTIYF
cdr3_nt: TGTGCCAGCAGCTCTCGACAGGGGACGAGCTCTGGAAACACCATATATTTT

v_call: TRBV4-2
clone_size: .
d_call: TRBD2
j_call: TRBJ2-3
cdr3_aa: CASSLNERDATDTQYF
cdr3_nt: TGTGCCAGCAGCCTCAACGAGCGGGACGCCACAGATACGCAGTATTTT

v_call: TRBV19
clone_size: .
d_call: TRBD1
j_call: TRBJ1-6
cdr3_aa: CASSIGRDRDNSPLHF
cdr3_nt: TGTGCCAGTAGTATAGGACGGGACAGGGATAATTCACCCCTCCACTTT

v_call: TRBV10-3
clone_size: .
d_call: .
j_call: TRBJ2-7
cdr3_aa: CAISESNRAYEQYF
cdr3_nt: TGTGCCATCAGTGAGTCGAACAGAGCCTACGAGCAGTACTTC

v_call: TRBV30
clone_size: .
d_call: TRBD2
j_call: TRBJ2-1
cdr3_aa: CAWSAGTSSINEFF
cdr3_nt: TGTGCCTGGAGTGCCGGGACTAGCTCGATAAATGAGTTCTTC

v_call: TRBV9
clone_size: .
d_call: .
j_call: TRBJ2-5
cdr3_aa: CASSVSVGGQYQETQYF
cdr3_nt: TGTGCCAGCAGCGTTTCAGTCGGGGGGCAGTACCAAGAGACCCAGTACTTC

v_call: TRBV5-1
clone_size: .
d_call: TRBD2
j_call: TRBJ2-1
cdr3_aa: CASSLTSGIGRNEQFF
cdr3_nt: TGCGCCAGCAGCTTGACCAGCGGGATAGGTCGGAATGAGCAGTTCTTC